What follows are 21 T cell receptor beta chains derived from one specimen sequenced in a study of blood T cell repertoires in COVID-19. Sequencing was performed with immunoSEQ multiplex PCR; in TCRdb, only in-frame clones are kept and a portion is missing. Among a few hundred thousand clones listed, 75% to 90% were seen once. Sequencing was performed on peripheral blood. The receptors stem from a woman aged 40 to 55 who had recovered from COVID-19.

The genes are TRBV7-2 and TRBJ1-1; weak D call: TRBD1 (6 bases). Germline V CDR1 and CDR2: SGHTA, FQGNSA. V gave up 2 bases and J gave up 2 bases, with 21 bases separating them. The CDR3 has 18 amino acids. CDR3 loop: CASSLRPRQARVNTEAFF. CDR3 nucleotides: TGTGCCAGCAGCTTAAGACCCCGACAGGCCCGGGTAAACACTGAAGCTTTCTTT.

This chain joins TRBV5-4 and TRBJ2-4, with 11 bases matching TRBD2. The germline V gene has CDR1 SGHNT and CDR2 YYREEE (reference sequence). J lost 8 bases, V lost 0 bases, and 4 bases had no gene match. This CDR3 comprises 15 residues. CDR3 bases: TGTGCCAGCAGCTTGGCCGAGACTAGCGGGGACATTCAGTACTTC. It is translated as CASSLAETSGDIQYF.

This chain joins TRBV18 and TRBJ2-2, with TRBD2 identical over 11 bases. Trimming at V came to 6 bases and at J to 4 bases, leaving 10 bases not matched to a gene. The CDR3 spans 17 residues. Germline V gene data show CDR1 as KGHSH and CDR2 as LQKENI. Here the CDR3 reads CASSQPLAGGGTGELFF. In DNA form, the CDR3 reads TGTGCCAGCTCTCAACCCCTAGCGGGAGGCGGCACCGGGGAGCTGTTTTTT.

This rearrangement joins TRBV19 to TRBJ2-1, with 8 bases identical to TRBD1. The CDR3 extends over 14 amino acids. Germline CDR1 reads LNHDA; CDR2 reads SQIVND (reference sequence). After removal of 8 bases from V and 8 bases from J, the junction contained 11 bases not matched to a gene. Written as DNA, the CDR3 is TGTGCCAGTTGGACAGGGCACTTGTTCCATGAGCAGTTCTTC. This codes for CASWTGHLFHEQFF.

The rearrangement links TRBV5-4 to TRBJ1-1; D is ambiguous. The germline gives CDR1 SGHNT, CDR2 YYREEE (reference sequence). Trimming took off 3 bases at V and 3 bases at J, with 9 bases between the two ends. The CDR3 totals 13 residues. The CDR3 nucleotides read TGTGCCAGCAGCTGGTCCCGGGACACTGAAGCTTTCTTT. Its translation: CASSWSRDTEAFF.

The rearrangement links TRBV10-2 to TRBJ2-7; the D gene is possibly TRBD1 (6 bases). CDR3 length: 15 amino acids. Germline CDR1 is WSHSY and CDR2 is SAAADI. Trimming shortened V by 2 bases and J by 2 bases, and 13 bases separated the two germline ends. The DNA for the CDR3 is TGCGCCAGCAGTGAGGTCCTACAGGGCCCCTACGAGCAGTACTTC. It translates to CASSEVLQGPYEQYF.

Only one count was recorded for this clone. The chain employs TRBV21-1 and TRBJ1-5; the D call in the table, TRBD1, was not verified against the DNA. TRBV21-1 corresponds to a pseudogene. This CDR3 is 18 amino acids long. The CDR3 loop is CASSKGGPLGYSNQPQHF. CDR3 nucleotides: TGTGCCAGCAGCAAAGGTGGGCCCCTGGGCTATAGCAATCAGCCCCAGCATTTT.

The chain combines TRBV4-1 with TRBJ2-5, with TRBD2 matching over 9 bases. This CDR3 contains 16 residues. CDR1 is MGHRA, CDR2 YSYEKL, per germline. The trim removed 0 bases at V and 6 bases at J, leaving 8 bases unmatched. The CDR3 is CASSQEREGRVKTQYF. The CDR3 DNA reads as TGCGCCAGCAGCCAAGAGCGGGAGGGCCGAGTGAAGACCCAGTACTTC.

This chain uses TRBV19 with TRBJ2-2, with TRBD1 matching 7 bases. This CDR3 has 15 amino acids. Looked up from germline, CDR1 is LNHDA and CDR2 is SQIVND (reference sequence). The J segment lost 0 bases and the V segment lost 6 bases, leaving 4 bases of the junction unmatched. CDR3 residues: CASSQGVANTGELFF. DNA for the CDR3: TGTGCCAGTAGCCAGGGGGTTGCGAACACCGGGGAGCTGTTTTTT.

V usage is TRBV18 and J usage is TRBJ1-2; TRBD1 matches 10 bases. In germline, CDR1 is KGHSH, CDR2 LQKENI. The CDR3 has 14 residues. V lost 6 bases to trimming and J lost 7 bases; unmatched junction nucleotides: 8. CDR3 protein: CASSTGQGKSGYTF. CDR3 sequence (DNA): TGTGCCAGCTCGACGGGACAGGGGAAGAGTGGCTACACCTTC.

The CDR3: CASSIDGQGTDTQYF. CDR3 nucleotide sequence: TGTGCCAGTAGTATTGATGGACAGGGAACAGATACGCAGTATTTT. V usage is TRBV19 and J usage is TRBJ2-3; 8 bases align to TRBD1. Germline V lookup: CDR1 LNHDA, CDR2 SQIVND (reference sequence). The CDR3 runs 15 residues. The trim removed 3 bases at V and 3 bases at J, leaving 5 bases unmatched.

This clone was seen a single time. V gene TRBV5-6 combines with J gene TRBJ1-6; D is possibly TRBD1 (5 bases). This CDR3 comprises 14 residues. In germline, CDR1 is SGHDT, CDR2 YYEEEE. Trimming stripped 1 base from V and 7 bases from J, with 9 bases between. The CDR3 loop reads CASSLPRGNSPLHF. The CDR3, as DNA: TGTGCCAGCAGCTTGCCACGGGGGAATTCACCCCTCCACTTT.

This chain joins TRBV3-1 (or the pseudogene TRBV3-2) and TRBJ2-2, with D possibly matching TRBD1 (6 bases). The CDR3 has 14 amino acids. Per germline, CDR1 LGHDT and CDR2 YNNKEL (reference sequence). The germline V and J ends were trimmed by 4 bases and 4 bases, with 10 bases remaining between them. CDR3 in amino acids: CASSREGGTGELFF. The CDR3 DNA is TGTGCCAGCAGCCGGGAAGGGGGCACCGGGGAGCTGTTTTTT.

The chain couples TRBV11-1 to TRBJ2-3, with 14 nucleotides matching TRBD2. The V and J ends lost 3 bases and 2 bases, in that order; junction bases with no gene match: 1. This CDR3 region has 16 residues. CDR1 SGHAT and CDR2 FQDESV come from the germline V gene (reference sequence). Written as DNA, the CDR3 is TGTGCCAGCAGCTTGGGACTAGCGGGAGCCACAGATACGCAGTATTTT. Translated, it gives CASSLGLAGATDTQYF.

The CDR3 nucleotides are TGCGCCAGCAGCTCGGGACAGGCTAATCAGCCCCAGCATTTT. It encodes CASSSGQANQPQHF. This chain joins TRBV5-1 and TRBJ1-5; 8 bases map to TRBD1. In germline, CDR1 is SGHRS, CDR2 YFSETQ. The CDR3 has 14 residues. J gave up 4 bases and V 3 bases, and 3 bases lay outside the gene matches.

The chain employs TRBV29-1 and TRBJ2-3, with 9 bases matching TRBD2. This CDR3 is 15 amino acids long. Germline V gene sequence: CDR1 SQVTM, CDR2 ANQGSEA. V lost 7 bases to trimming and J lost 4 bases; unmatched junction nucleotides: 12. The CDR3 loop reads CSAVLAGVGADTQYF. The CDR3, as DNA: TGCAGCGCGGTATTAGCGGGAGTGGGAGCAGATACGCAGTATTTT.

CDR3 loop: CASSEVPGQGRVGELFF. The DNA of the CDR3 is TGTGCCAGCAGTGAAGTGCCGGGACAGGGAAGGGTCGGGGAGCTGTTTTTT. J is TRBJ2-2 and V is TRBV6-1, with 9 bases fitting TRBD1. Germline loops: CDR1 MNHNS, CDR2 SASEGT. The CDR3 spans 17 residues. Unmatched junction bases numbered 10, after V lost 1 base and J lost 7 bases.

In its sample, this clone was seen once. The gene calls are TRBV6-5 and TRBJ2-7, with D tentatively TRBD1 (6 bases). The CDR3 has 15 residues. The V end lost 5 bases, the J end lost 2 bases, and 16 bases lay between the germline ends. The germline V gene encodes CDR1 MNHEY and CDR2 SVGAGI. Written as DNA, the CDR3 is TGTGCCAGCAGTACTGCGGACAGCCCCACCTACGAGCAGTACTTC. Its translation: CASSTADSPTYEQYF.

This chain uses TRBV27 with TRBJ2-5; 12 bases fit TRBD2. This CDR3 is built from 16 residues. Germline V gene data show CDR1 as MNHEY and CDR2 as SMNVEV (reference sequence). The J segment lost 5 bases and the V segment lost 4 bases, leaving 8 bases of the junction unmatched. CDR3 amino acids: CASSSLLAGGQETQYF. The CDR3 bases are TGTGCCAGCAGTTCCCTCCTAGCGGGAGGGCAGGAGACCCAGTACTTC.

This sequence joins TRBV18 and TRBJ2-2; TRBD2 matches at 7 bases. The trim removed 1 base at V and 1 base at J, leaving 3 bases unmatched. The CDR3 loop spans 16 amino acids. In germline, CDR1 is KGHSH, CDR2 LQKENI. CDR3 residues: CASSPLASGNTGELFF. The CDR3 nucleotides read TGTGCCAGCTCACCACTTGCTAGCGGGAACACCGGGGAGCTGTTTTTT.

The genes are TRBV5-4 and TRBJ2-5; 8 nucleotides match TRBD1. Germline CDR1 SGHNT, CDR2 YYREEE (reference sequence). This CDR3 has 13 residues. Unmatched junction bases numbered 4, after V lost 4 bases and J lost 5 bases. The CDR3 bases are TGTGCCAGCAGCCTTACAGGGGGGGAGACCCAGTACTTC. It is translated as CASSLTGGETQYF.